This T cell receptor (beta chain) appears in the sequencing data of a study of T cells in localized non-small cell lung cancer. The study, taken as a whole, reports: Heterogeneity cannot be ruled out, as sequencing used one tumor region only. T cell clonality was highest in uninvolved adjacent lung, above tumor. The study detected a median approximately 57 of the top 100 tumor clones in adjacent lung.

This table comes from immunoSEQ multiplex PCR, and its TCRdb copy is limited to in-frame clones, with some not included. Of some 10,000 clones detected, roughly half appear once; the ten largest clones hold roughly 4.2%. Looked up from germline, CDR1 is GTSNPN and CDR2 is SVGIG (reference sequence). The V gene lost 3 bases and the J gene lost 3 bases, with 21 bases spanning the gap. This CDR3 is 17 amino acids long. For this clone: Its antigen is still unknown.

This TCR was sampled from a woman aged 40-75 years with stage II squamous cell lung carcinoma. The rearrangement links TRBV30 to TRBJ1-5; D gene uncertain. The specimen comprised lymph node tissue, sampled before any cancer treatment. CDR3 residues: CAWSPISMGLSNQPQHF. The CDR3 bases are TGTGCCTGGAGCCCTATTTCGATGGGTCTCTCCAATCAGCCCCAGCATTTT. The full variable domain, in which reference TRBV30 and TRBJ1-5 provide the parts outside the CDR3, is SQTIHQWPATLVQPVGSPLSLECTVEGTSNPNLYWYRQAAGRGLQLLFYSVGIGQISSEVPQNLSASRPQDRQFILSSKKLLLSDSGFYLCAWSPISMGLSNQPQHFGDGTRLSIL.